The present entry profiles one TCR beta chain with its context. These data belong to a study of T cell repertoires in cytomegalovirus infection. The overall study: Public signatures in TCR beta pointed to CMV infection and matching HLA type.

TCRdb independently ran MiXCR on the reads; one entry per CDR3 protein. Counted here are under 200,000 distinct CDR3 sequences, 7.5% to 10% occurring once; the ten biggest clones make up about 4.2%. The source of this sequence is a human donor in good health (CMV status not recorded). Some clones in this sample may be carry-over from other donors' samples. The sample consisted of PBMCs.

The CDR3 sequence: CASSPGTYGYTF. In nucleotides, the CDR3 is TGTGCCAGCAGTCCGGGGACCTATGGCTACACCTTC. This rearrangement joins TRBV28 to TRBJ1-2; tentative D call: TRBD1 (5 bases). This CDR3 has 12 residues. CDR1 is MDHEN and CDR2 is SYDVKM in the germline V gene. V was pared by 5 bases and J by 4 bases, with 8 bases between.